Below, one T cell receptor beta chain is given with its context. Its antigen remains unidentified. People who had autoimmune disease history or systemic immunosuppression were excluded. The data originate from a study of OX40 agonist ivuxolimab in advanced cancers. Study results and caveats: Dose levels from 0.1 to 3.0 mg/kg saw CD4+ and CD8+ blood T cells expand clonally by week 6. Certain nonresponders additionally had low normalized T-cell clonal expansion.

This table comes from immunoSEQ multiplex PCR, and its TCRdb copy is limited to in-frame clones, with some not included. The sample shows about 47,000 clones, approximately 90% of them seen only once. The CDR3 runs to 20 residues. Looked up from germline, CDR1 is LNHNV and CDR2 is YYDKDF (reference sequence). V was cut by 5 bases and J by 0 bases, with 23 bases left in between. This sample comprised CD4+ or CD8+ T cells sorted from blood, obtained in a trial of the OX40 agonist ivuxolimab. The chain has TRBV15 and TRBJ2-6; D uncertain. This receptor was identified in an adult with an advanced solid tumor such as melanoma, head and neck, liver or kidney cancer. CDR3 DNA sequence: TGTGCCACCAGCCGCTCGCCAGCCGGGCCCCTACCCTCTGGGGCCAACGTCCTGACTTTC. Its protein is CATSRSPAGPLPSGANVLTF.